The clone carrying this T cell receptor beta chain was counted a few times. Its specificity is not known. This entry belongs to a study of T cells after yellow fever vaccination. Study-level information: Any fraction with a low cell number was prepared using SMART-Seq v4 Ultra Low Input.

General study points: After the booster, nearly 98% of CD4 and just over 85% of CD8 primary-response clones were re-detected. The secondary response was weaker, and its peak arrived faster, on day 5 versus 15.

A process of 5'RACE template switching, which added a universal primer site and UMIs, was used to make TCR cDNA. Each CDR3 protein gets one entry after TCRdb re-called the 5' RACE reads with MiXCR. The table lists some 340,000 distinct CDR3 sequences, around 10% of them singletons. The source is a man aged 18 to 30 who received the YFV17D yellow fever vaccine. Sequencing was performed on CD4+ T cells sorted from PBMCs, taken 45 days after the yellow fever booster vaccination.

Written as DNA, the CDR3 is TGTGCCAGCAGCTTACAGAGGCGCAGCGAGACCCAGTACTTC. The encoded protein is CASSLQRRSETQYF. The chain carries TRBV7-6 and TRBJ2-5; D not certain. Germline V gives CDR1 SGHVS, CDR2 FNYEAQ. The V end was cut by 2 bases, the J end by 5 bases, with 12 bases between. This CDR3 contains 14 residues.